This T cell receptor (beta chain) was found in a study of T-cell reconstitution after alpha-beta-depleted transplantation in children. Germline CDR1 reads MNHNS; CDR2 reads SASEGT. The CDR3 spans 15 residues. V lost 0 bases and J lost 1, with 4 bases in between. This clonotype was seen many times. Molecular barcoding with unique molecular identifiers was used for the TCRbeta library. TCRdb re-called the PCR reads with MiXCR, one entry per CDR3 protein. Of about 91,000 distinct CDR3 sequences in the sample, about 8% are singletons; the top ten hold 5.5% to 7%. The sequence was obtained from a human donor who donated a stem cell graft to a child with congenital amegakaryocytic thrombocytopenia. The chain is built from TRBV6-1 and TRBJ2-6; D is unclear. The sample consisted of PBMCs from the stem cell graft donor, taken from the stem cell graft. CDR3 coding DNA: TGTGCCAGCAGTGAAGCGGGGTCTGGGGCCAACGTCCTGACTTTC. Its protein product is CASSEAGSGANVLTF.